This T cell receptor (beta chain) was found in a study of CD4 T cells in relation to SARS-CoV-2 and coronaviruses (dated by TCRdb to the early 2020s). Regarding the research as a whole: HLA restriction was mapped for shared crossreactive spike epitopes using patient-derived lymphoblastoid cell lines. Memory CD4+ T cell crossreactivity between SARS-CoV-2 and common cold coronavirus spike proteins was assessed at the TCR clonotype level in the study. The Adaptive Biotechnologies TCR-sequencing kit was used to sequence samples from a few pre-COVID donors and the naive versus memory experiments, while other data came from Illumina-based sequencing. Expansion assays from other donors in the study were sequenced with a different, Illumina-based TCR-beta assay.

Uncultured naive and memory CD4+ T cell DNA received deep-resolution immunoSEQ TCR-beta sequencing. Under the source paper's analysis protocol: Preprocessing removed nonproductive sequences and CDR3s not starting with C, not ending with F or W, or shorter than 7 amino acids. Cultured and uncultured naive and memory CD4+ repertoires were searched for previously identified spike- and CEF-reactive CDR3s. CDR3 homology was quantified as pairwise Levenshtein distance, calculated with the stringdist R package after three terminal residues were trimmed from each end. TCRdb mirrors the immuneACCESS table, restricted to in-frame sequences. Some clones are absent from its copies; in checked studies, under half trace to an unresolved V gene, and the reason for the others is unknown. The D gene and trimming were derived from the DNA, and the V and J assignments and clone size from that table. For this sample the table gives some 64,000 clones, of which approximately 94% were detected only once. Together, the top ten hold around 0.15% of the sample.

CD4+ T cells from unexposed donors were collected before the COVID-19 pandemic (2011-2018). To separate naive from memory CD4+ T cells, cryopreserved PBMCs first underwent CD4 enrichment and then EasySep naive CD4+ T cell enrichment. Leukapheresis product for the unexposed donors was bought commercially. PBMCs were isolated from leukapheresis product or whole blood by Ficoll-Paque PLUS gradient centrifugation. PBMCs were either cryopreserved at -140°C or used fresh in the expansion assay. The QIAamp Micro DNA Kit was used to extract genomic DNA from the CD4+ T cells. Notes on this clone: Its antigen target is currently unknown. The input lacks base qualities; no much larger clone sits a single base away.

The full study reports these points: Because the crossreactivity analysis focused on spike protein, crossreactivity against other viral proteins was not assessed. No donor contributed both pre-pandemic and post-infection samples, which limited tracing the source of pre-existing responses. About 65% of donors had memory CD4+ clonotypes that crossrecognized SARS-CoV-2 and at least one common cold coronavirus spike. Small numbers of patients and of tested TCRs were a limitation of the study. Significantly weaker SARS-CoV-2-driven expansion was shown by crossreactive clones than by monoreactive clones, consistent with antigenic imprinting. Naive versus memory sequencing indicated the assay detects memory recall responses rather than primary responses primed during culture.

In the germline V gene, CDR1 corresponds to MDHEN and CDR2 to SYDVKM. Measured from the cysteine to the phenylalanine, the CDR3 is 12 residues long. Just CDR3 DNA is preserved here, 36 bases in frame from base 1. The V and J ends are trimmed by 5 bases and 13 bases, leaving 14 bases between them. Sequenced input: naive CD4+ T cells from PBMCs. Reading the label with the study, this specimen's cell subset or site is: naive CD4+ T cells isolated by negative enrichment. In this chain, TRBV28 is recombined with TRBJ1-4; a confident D gene designation cannot be given. This receptor was taken from a human donor in good health. The CDR3 sequence is CASSPLGSRLFF. The DNA sequence is given as TGTGCCAGCAGTCCACTTGGCAGTAGACTGTTTTTT.